This entry lists 24 T cell receptor beta chains sequenced from one sample in a study of cytomegalovirus exposure and HLA in healthy donors. The PCR employed 60 Vbeta primers together with 13 Jbeta primers. Clones were read by immunoSEQ multiplex PCR, and TCRdb kept only the in-frame ones, dropping some. The repertoire consists of 150,000 or so clones, with roughly 85% occurring once and the leading ten covering under 1.5%. Sequencing was carried out using PBMCs. The receptor source for this set is a man younger than 40 in good health and CMV-seronegative.

The gene calls are TRBV5-1 and TRBJ1-4; D is possibly TRBD1 (6 bases). Germline V gene data show CDR1 as SGHRS and CDR2 as YFSETQ. This CDR3 has 17 amino acids. Trimming pared 4 bases from V and 2 bases from J, leaving 18 bases between. In DNA, the CDR3 is TGCGCCAGCAGCCCAGGGGTCGGCTATGGGACTAATGAAAAACTGTTTTTT. Its protein is CASSPGVGYGTNEKLFF.

The chain is built from TRBV5-4 and TRBJ2-7; 8 bases fit TRBD1. The CDR3 runs to 14 residues. With V trimmed by 2 bases and J by 3 bases, 4 bases remained unmatched. Germline V gives CDR1 SGHNT, CDR2 YYREEE (reference sequence). CDR3 sequence reads: CASSFRTGNYEQYF. As DNA, the CDR3 is TGTGCCAGCAGCTTTAGGACAGGGAACTACGAGCAGTACTTC.

This sequence joins TRBV29-1 and TRBJ1-2; 11 nucleotides match TRBD1. This CDR3 contains 16 residues. The ends lost 2 bases at V and 4 bases at J; junction bases unmatched: 9. CDR1 SQVTM and CDR2 ANQGSEA come from the germline V gene. The CDR3 nucleotides are TGCAGCGTTGAATGGGACAGGGGGTATGATTCCTATGGCTACACCTTC. Protein: CSVEWDRGYDSYGYTF.

The CDR3 nucleotides read TGTGCGAGGGGGGGGGCAGGTGGGGCCAACGTCCTGACTTTC. This encodes CARGGAGGANVLTF. J is TRBJ2-6 and V is TRBV30, with a tentative D call TRBD2 (7 bases). Looked up from germline, CDR1 is GTSNPN and CDR2 is SVGIG (reference sequence). The CDR3 has 14 amino acids.

This chain joins TRBV7-2 and TRBJ2-5; 11 nucleotides agree with TRBD2. The assigned J gene may be wrong: the sequence end matches TRBJ2-7 better. Germline values: CDR1 SGHTA, CDR2 FQGNSA. The CDR3 sequence is 16 residues long. The CDR3 sequence: CASSSLGTSGSYEQYF. CDR3 nucleotides: TGTGCCAGCAGCTCCCTGGGGACTAGCGGCTCCTACGAGCAGTACTTC.

The gene calls are TRBV6-5 and TRBJ2-7, with 10 bases identical to TRBD2. Trimming at V came to 5 bases and at J to 7 bases, leaving 8 bases not matched to a gene. CDR1 and CDR2 from the germline V gene are MNHEY and SVGAGI. CDR3 length equals 14 residues. CDR3 sequence reads: CASSTSGGAYEQYF. In nucleotides, the CDR3 is TGTGCCAGCAGTACAAGCGGGGGGGCGTATGAGCAGTACTTC.

The V call is TRBV5-6, the J call TRBJ1-5, with D possibly TRBD1 on 5 matching bases. V gave up 0 bases and J gave up 2 bases, with 6 bases separating them. Germline CDR1 reads SGHDT; CDR2 reads YYEEEE. This CDR3 has 14 residues. DNA of the CDR3: TGTGCCAGCAGCTTGGGGGGGGGCAATCAGCCCCAGCATTTT. Protein sequence: CASSLGGGNQPQHF.

V and J are TRBV5-6 and TRBJ2-3, with a possible D match to TRBD2 (5 bases). CDR1 SGHDT and CDR2 YYEEEE come from the germline V gene. This CDR3 comprises 17 residues. The germline V and J ends were trimmed by 0 bases and 1 base, with 15 bases remaining between them. CDR3 sequence (DNA): TGTGCCAGCAGCTTGGGGTTCCGGGAAGCAGGCACAGATACGCAGTATTTT. It yields the protein CASSLGFREAGTDTQYF.

This chain uses TRBV25-1 with TRBJ2-1; 8 nucleotides align to TRBD2. The J segment lost 0 bases and the V segment lost 7 bases, leaving 5 bases of the junction unmatched. Germline lookup yields CDR1 MGHDK and CDR2 SYGVNS. The CDR3 loop spans 15 amino acids. The CDR3 loop is CASIRSGGSYNEQFF. CDR3 in DNA: TGTGCCAGCATCCGAAGCGGGGGCTCCTACAATGAGCAGTTCTTC.

Concerning this clone itself: The same CDR3 can be traced to other DNA sequences in this sample. The chain couples TRBV7-9 to TRBJ1-4; 7 bases align to TRBD1. The ends lost 5 bases at V and 8 bases at J; junction bases unmatched: 8. This CDR3 has 14 amino acids. CDR1 SEHNR and CDR2 FQNEAQ come from the germline V gene (reference sequence). CDR3 nucleotides: TGTGCCAGCAGCCACGGGCAGGGGGGAGAAAAACTGTTTTTT. This gives the protein CASSHGQGGEKLFF.

The V gene is TRBV4-3, the J gene TRBJ2-3; 12 positions match TRBD2. Germline assignment: CDR1 LGHNA and CDR2 YSLEER. The trim removed 4 bases at V and 9 bases at J, leaving 8 bases unmatched. There are 15 residues in the CDR3. In DNA form, the CDR3 reads TGCGCCAGCAGCCCCCGACTAGCGGGGGAAAAAACGCAGTATTTT. It is translated as CASSPRLAGEKTQYF.

The chain uses TRBV28 and TRBJ2-1; D gene uncertain. The V end lost 7 bases, the J end lost 3 bases, and 10 bases lay between the germline ends. Looked up from germline, CDR1 is MDHEN and CDR2 is SYDVKM. The CDR3 covers 13 residues. The CDR3 is CASKLPDYNEQFF. CDR3 DNA: TGTGCCAGCAAGCTACCCGACTACAATGAGCAGTTCTTC.

The rearrangement uses TRBV5-5 and TRBJ1-5, with D perhaps TRBD1 (5 bases). Germline CDR1 and CDR2: SGHKS and YYEKEE (reference sequence). Trimming stripped 0 bases from V and 0 bases from J, with 7 bases between. The CDR3 loop spans 15 amino acids. This chain's CDR3 is CASSLGGVSNQPQHF. CDR3 nucleotide sequence: TGTGCCAGCAGCTTGGGGGGGGTTAGCAATCAGCCCCAGCATTTT.

The V and J genes are TRBV7-9 and TRBJ1-3; D unclear. The germline V and J ends were trimmed by 5 bases and 3 bases, with 14 bases remaining between them. Per the germline V gene, CDR1 is SEHNR and CDR2 is FQNEAQ (reference sequence). There are 15 residues in the CDR3. The CDR3 DNA reads TGTGCCAGCAGCCTTACGGGAGGATTTGGAAACACCATATATTTT. Residues: CASSLTGGFGNTIYF.

V is TRBV30 and J is TRBJ2-7; TRBD2 matches 7 bases. V lost 2 bases and J lost 0; bases outside the gene matches: 4. The CDR3 has 14 amino acids. Germline loops: CDR1 GTSNPN, CDR2 SVGIG (reference sequence). This CDR3 reads CAWSPLAVSYEQYF. The CDR3 DNA reads as TGTGCCTGGAGTCCTCTAGCGGTCTCCTACGAGCAGTACTTC. Filled out from reference TRBV30 and TRBJ2-7, the complete variable domain reads SQTIHQWPATLVQPVGSPLSLECTVEGTSNPNLYWYRQAAGRGLQLLFYSVGIGQISSEVPQNLSASRPQDRQFILSSKKLLLSDSGFYLCAWSPLAVSYEQYFGPGTRLTVT.

CDR3 nucleotides: TGTGCCAGCAGCTTGGGGGTAGCGGGACCCTACAATGAGCAGTTCTTC. It specifies CASSLGVAGPYNEQFF. The chain has TRBV5-4 and TRBJ2-1; the match to TRBD2 covers 8 bases. V dropped 0 bases and J dropped 2; count of bases not matched to a gene: 4. CDR3 length: 16 amino acids. Germline V gene data show CDR1 as SGHNT and CDR2 as YYREEE (reference sequence).

The chain joins TRBV7-2 to TRBJ1-6; the match to TRBD1 covers 7 bases. The ends lost 1 base at V and 8 bases at J; junction bases unmatched: 11. Germline V lookup: CDR1 SGHTA, CDR2 FQGNSA. CDR3 length: 17 residues. The CDR3 here is CASSLVGGAAVYSPLHF. The CDR3 nucleotides are TGTGCCAGCAGCTTAGTAGGGGGCGCTGCGGTCTATTCACCCCTCCACTTT.

This clone was observed a handful of times. The V gene is TRBV6-5, the J gene TRBJ2-7; 7 bases agree with TRBD2. J lost 3 bases, V lost 6 bases, and 5 bases had no gene match. Germline values: CDR1 MNHEY, CDR2 SVGAGI. The CDR3 has 13 residues. The CDR3 DNA is TGTGCCAGCAGGCTAGCGGAAAACTACGAGCAGTACTTC. Protein: CASRLAENYEQYF.

V usage is TRBV30 and J usage is TRBJ1-5, with D tentatively TRBD1 (5 bases). The V end was cut by 1 base, the J end by 4 bases, with 5 bases between. In germline, CDR1 is GTSNPN, CDR2 SVGIG (reference sequence). CDR3 size: 12 residues. The CDR3 here is CAWSEGNQPQHF. CDR3 bases: TGTGCCTGGAGTGAGGGGAATCAGCCCCAGCATTTT.

This chain uses TRBV4-3 with TRBJ1-5; D unresolved. V shed 2 bases and J shed 0 bases, with 8 bases lying between them. Germline assignment: CDR1 LGHNA and CDR2 YSLEER. CDR3 length: 15 residues. Here the CDR3 reads CASSQQRSSNQPQHF. The CDR3 region has the DNA TGCGCCAGCAGCCAACAAAGGAGTAGCAATCAGCCCCAGCATTTT.

The CDR3 loop is CASSIGQAGANVLTF. CDR3 DNA sequence: TGTGCCAGCAGTATCGGACAGGCTGGGGCCAACGTCCTGACTTTC. The gene calls are TRBV11-2 and TRBJ2-6; 7 bases are a match to TRBD1. V gave up 6 bases and J gave up 2 bases; unmatched junction bases: 4. Germline loops: CDR1 SGHAT, CDR2 FQNNGV. This CDR3 region has 15 residues.

In nucleotides, the CDR3 is TGTGCCAGCAGCTTGGGCAGGCTAAGTAACTATGGCTACACCTTC. Encoded protein: CASSLGRLSNYGYTF. The chain carries TRBV5-6 and TRBJ1-2; D is unresolved. This CDR3 has 15 residues. The germline V gene has CDR1 SGHDT and CDR2 YYEEEE. V lost 0 bases and J 1 base, leaving 10 bases between the germline ends.

The chain carries TRBV7-2 and TRBJ2-7; TRBD1 matches 7 bases. From germline, CDR1 is SGHTA and CDR2 FQGNSA. V was clipped by 2 bases and J by 11 bases; unmatched bases: 6. The CDR3 sequence is 12 residues long. The DNA of the CDR3 is TGTGCCAGCAGCTTATTCCGACAGGGAGAGTACTTC. Its translation: CASSLFRQGEYF.

This sequence joins TRBV7-3 and TRBJ2-3, with 9 bases lining up with TRBD1. V lost 5 bases, J lost 10 bases, and 10 bases stayed unmatched. The CDR3 is made up of 14 amino acids. Germline V gene lookup returns CDR1 SGHTA and CDR2 FQGTGA. For the CDR3, the DNA is TGTGCCAGCAGCCCACAACCCACAGGGGGCGCGCAGTATTTT. Residues: CASSPQPTGGAQYF. Full variable domain (missing parts from reference TRBV7-3 and TRBJ2-3): GAGVSQTPSNKVTEKGKYVELRCDPISGHTALYWYRQSLGQGPEFLIYFQGTGAADDSGLPNDRFFAVRPEGSVSTLKIQRTERGDSAVYLCASSPQPTGGAQYFGPGTRLTVL.